A single sample gave rise to the 9 T cell receptor beta chains below, sequenced in a study of cytomegalovirus exposure and HLA in healthy donors. The study ran its PCR with 60 Vbeta and 13 Jbeta primers. Produced via immunoSEQ multiplex PCR; TCRdb's table is partial and in-frame only. The profile shows some 110,000 clones, roughly 80% of them singletons. The sequenced sample was PBMCs. The receptors stem from a man aged 25-45 years in good health and CMV-seronegative.

The rearrangement links TRBV10-3 to TRBJ2-2; D is perhaps TRBD2 (5 bases). Germline lookup yields CDR1 ENHRY and CDR2 SYGVKD. The CDR3 extends over 15 amino acids. V was trimmed by 4 bases and J by 0 bases, leaving 9 bases between them. CDR3 amino acids: CAISVRAANTGELFF. CDR3 coding DNA: TGTGCCATCAGTGTGAGGGCAGCGAACACCGGGGAGCTGTTTTTT.

The rearrangement uses TRBV27 and TRBJ1-1, with D possibly being TRBD1 (5 bases). Germline V gene sequence: CDR1 MNHEY, CDR2 SMNVEV (reference sequence). Between the trimmed V and J ends, which lost 5 bases and 1 base, there was a span of 8 bases. The CDR3 has 13 residues. The CDR3 sequence: CASSLDRNTEAFF. Here the CDR3 DNA reads TGTGCCAGCAGTCTTGACAGGAACACTGAAGCTTTCTTT.

As concerns this clone: One end of the junction is discordant with germline, which a read error may explain. This sequence joins TRBV27 and TRBJ2-6; 8 nucleotides align to TRBD2. The germline V gene encodes CDR1 MNHEY and CDR2 SMNVEV (reference sequence). CDR3 length: 17 amino acids. This CDR3 reads CASSITTGSRGANGLTF. The DNA of the CDR3 is TGTGCCAGCAGTATCACTACAGGGTCGCGGGGGGCCAACGGCCTGACTTTC. The full variable domain, completed using reference TRBV27 and TRBJ2-6, is EAQVTQNPRYLITVTGKKLTVTCSQNMNHEYMSWYRQDPGLGLRQIYYSMNVEVTDKGDVPEGYKVSRKEKRNFPLILESPSPNQTSLYFCASSITTGSRGANGLTFGAGSRLTVL.

V and J are TRBV25-1 and TRBJ1-4; D is undetermined. The CDR3 has 15 amino acids. CDR1 and CDR2 (germline): MGHDK, SYGVNS. With 2 bases removed from V and 7 bases from J, the gap between germline ends came to 14 bases. The CDR3 sequence: CASSEPGKSGEKLFF. CDR3 bases: TGTGCCAGCAGTGAACCCGGAAAGTCGGGTGAAAAACTGTTTTTT.

V is TRBV11-2 and J is TRBJ2-2; 9 nucleotides agree with TRBD1. CDR3 length equals 18 residues. Germline V CDR1 and CDR2: SGHAT, FQNNGV. The trim removed 3 bases at V and 5 bases at J, leaving 13 bases unmatched. CDR3 coding DNA: TGTGCCAGCAGCTTTCCCACAGGGGGCGATTCGGGGACCGGGGAGCTGTTTTTT. Translated: CASSFPTGGDSGTGELFF.

This clone was found a few times. V is TRBV7-2 and J is TRBJ1-2; no definite D call. V was cut by 5 bases and J by 7 bases, with 8 bases left in between. Germline CDR1 SGHTA, CDR2 FQGNSA. This CDR3 is built from 11 residues. The CDR3 DNA sequence: TGTGCCAGCAGCCGCCTGCGTGGCTACACCTTC. This encodes CASSRLRGYTF.

The chain joins TRBV9 to TRBJ2-2; D is undetermined. Trimming removed 4 bases from V and 6 bases from J, with 13 bases in between. The germline gives CDR1 SGDLS, CDR2 YYNGEE. The CDR3 loop spans 14 amino acids. In DNA, the CDR3 is TGTGCCAGCAGCTCCGGGTCCCCTGCCGGGGAGCTGTTTTTT. It encodes CASSSGSPAGELFF.

The V gene is TRBV27, the J gene TRBJ2-7; tentative D call: TRBD1 (6 bases). The CDR3 has 16 residues. CDR1 is MNHEY and CDR2 is SMNVEV in the germline V gene (reference sequence). V was clipped by 2 bases and J by 3 bases, with 17 bases between them. The CDR3 spells CASSLVSRGENYEQYF. The CDR3 bases are TGTGCCAGCAGTTTAGTTAGCAGGGGCGAAAACTACGAGCAGTACTTC.

Comments on this clone: Distinct nucleotide sequences in the sample also encode this CDR3. This rearrangement joins TRBV5-4 to TRBJ1-1; D gene ambiguous. The V gene lost 0 bases and the J gene lost 0 bases, with 6 bases spanning the gap. This CDR3 spans 14 amino acids. Germline CDR1 and CDR2: SGHNT and YYREEE (reference sequence). CDR3 bases: TGTGCCAGCAGCTTGGGCGGGATGAACACTGAAGCTTTCTTT. This translates into CASSLGGMNTEAFF. The full variable domain, in which reference TRBV5-4 and TRBJ1-1 provide the parts outside the CDR3, is ETGVTQSPTHLIKTRGQQVTLRCSSQSGHNTVSWYQQALGQGPQFIFQYYREEENGRGNFPPRFSGLQFPNYSSELNVNALELDDSALYLCASSLGGMNTEAFFGQGTRLTVV.